A selection of T cell receptor beta chains follows, all from one sample in a study of CD8+ T cells in alopecia areata. Assay: immunoSEQ multiplex PCR; the TCRdb copy retains only in-frame clones and omits some. Among around 270,000 clones listed, roughly 64% were seen once. Material: CD4+ T cells sorted from blood, obtained at week 24, from a patient treated with tofacitinib. These receptors originate from a human donor with alopecia areata. Each CDR3 is given with its conserved first and last residue. The D gene is left open where the match is weak. The listing skips clone size in some rows; elsewhere it reads once, few, many or a size class.

>TRBJ1-1|-|-|TRBV29-1
TGCAGCGTTTCCGGGAGGACGGTGACTGAAGCTTTCTTT
CSVSGRTVTEAFF
>TRBJ2-1|TRBD1|-|TRBV7-9
TGTGCCAGCAGCCCTACCTACAGGGGAAGGAATGAGCAGTTCTTC
CASSPTYRGRNEQFF
>TRBJ2-1|TRBD2|few|TRBV29-1
TGCAGCGTTGAAGAAAGCGGGGTGGAGCAGTTCTTC
CSVEESGVEQFF
>TRBJ1-1|-|-|TRBV9
TGTGCCAGCAGCTTTGAATGGAACACTGAAGCTTTCTTT
CASSFEWNTEAFF
>TRBJ2-3|TRBD2|once|TRBV2
TGTGCCAGCACTCGAGGGCGGGGGGGCCAAGATACGCAGTATTTT
CASTRGRGGQDTQYF
>TRBJ2-5|-|many|TRBV5-1
TGCGCCAGCAGCTTGGACTCATCTAGGGCCCAGTACTTC
CASSLDSSRAQYF
>TRBJ1-1|TRBD1|-|TRBV28
TGTGCCAGCAGTTTAGCAGGGGGGACTGAAGCTTTCTTT
CASSLAGGTEAFF
>TRBJ2-7|-|few|TRBV12-5
TGTGCTAGTGGTGTTCCGACCGAGCAGTACTTC
CASGVPTEQYF
>TRBJ2-5|-|-|TRBV15
TGTGCCACCAGCAGAGAGCCGGGGCGCGAGACCCAGTACTTC
CATSREPGRETQYF
>TRBJ1-6|-|few|TRBV15
TGTGCCACCAGCAGAGATTTAAATTCACCCCTCCACTTT
CATSRDLNSPLHF
>TRBJ1-2|TRBD1|-|TRBV7-8
TGTGCCAGCAGCTCGACAGGGGGCAACTATGGCTACACCTTC
CASSSTGGNYGYTF
>TRBJ2-1|-|few|TRBV29-1
TGCAGCGTGTCCAGGTCCAATGAGCAGTTCTTC
CSVSRSNEQFF
>TRBJ1-1|TRBD1|-|TRBV5-8
TGTGCCAGCAGCTGGACGACAGGGGTGAACACTGAAGCTTTCTTT
CASSWTTGVNTEAFF
>TRBJ2-5|TRBD2|-|TRBV7-9
TGTGCCAGCAGCTTACTAGCGGGGGGCCCTCGGGAGACCCAGTACTTC
CASSLLAGGPRETQYF
>TRBJ2-4|TRBD1|few|TRBV28
TGTGCCAGCCTGGGACAGCTTCTAGCCAAAAACATTCAGTACTTC
CASLGQLLAKNIQYF
>TRBJ1-2|TRBD1|-|TRBV30
TGTGCCTTGGGACAGCCCTATGGCTACACCTTC
CALGQPYGYTF
>TRBJ1-5|TRBD1|-|TRBV4-2
TGTGCCAGCAGCCCCGACAGGGAGGCTCAGCCCCAGCATTTT
CASSPDREAQPQHF
>TRBJ1-5|-|few|TRBV6-5
TGTGCCAGCAGGATCGGGAGCAATCAGCCCCAGCATTTT
CASRIGSNQPQHF
>TRBJ1-1|-|-|TRBV7-9
TGTGCCAGCAGCTTATCGGGGGAGGTGGCTTTCTTT
CASSLSGEVAFF
>TRBJ2-3|-|-|TRBV28
TGTGCCAGCAGCCAGAGAACAGATACGCAGTATTTT
CASSQRTDTQYF
>TRBJ2-1|-|-|TRBV4-1
TGCGCCAGCAGCCAAGGTACAGGGTTCTACAATGAGCAGTTCTTC
CASSQGTGFYNEQFF
>TRBJ2-5|TRBD1|once|TRBV29-1
TGCAGCACCCCGGGGACAGGGTGGGAAGAGACCCAGTACTTC
CSTPGTGWEETQYF
>TRBJ1-6|-|-|TRBV28
TGTGCCAGCGGACAGATCAATTCACCCCTCCACTTT
CASGQINSPLHF
>TRBJ2-7|-|-|TRBV15
TGTGCCACCAGCAGAGGCCAGAACTCCTACGAGCAGTACTTC
CATSRGQNSYEQYF
>TRBJ2-7|-|-|TRBV5-6
TGTGCCAGCAGCTTGGGCTACGAGCAGTACTTC
CASSLGYEQYF
>TRBJ1-1|TRBD1|-|TRBV6-5
TGTGCCAGCATCTGGGACAGGGGGCGTACTGAAGCTTTCTTT
CASIWDRGRTEAFF
>TRBJ2-5|TRBD1|-|TRBV4-2
TGTGCCAGCAGACAAGGGACAGGAGACCCGTACCAAGAGACCCAGTACTTC
CASRQGTGDPYQETQYF
>TRBJ2-7|TRBD1|-|TRBV2
TGTGCCAGCAACACGGGACAGCTACTCTACGAGCAGTACTTC
CASNTGQLLYEQYF
>TRBJ2-5|-|few|TRBV29-1
TGCAGCGCCGAACCATCGGAGACCCAGTACTTC
CSAEPSETQYF
>TRBJ2-7|-|-|TRBV6-1
TGTGCCAGCAGTGAAGCGACTCGGGGTAGGAGCCATGAGCAGTACTTC
CASSEATRGRSHEQYF
>TRBJ2-5|TRBD1|-|TRBV5-1
TGCGCCAGCAGCTTCCCACAGGGGAGTATCCAAGAGACCCAGTACTTC
CASSFPQGSIQETQYF
>TRBJ1-1|-|few|TRBV10-3
TGTGCCATCAGTGAAGGGCGTGAAGCTTTCTTT
CAISEGREAFF
>TRBJ2-3|-|-|TRBV5-1
TGCGCCAGCAGGGGTTCGACTAGCACAGATACGCAGTATTTT
CASRGSTSTDTQYF
>TRBJ2-1|-|-|TRBV2
TGTGCCAGCCTCAAGAACTCCTACAATGAGCAGTTCTTC
CASLKNSYNEQFF
>TRBJ2-1|-|-|TRBV29-1
TGCAGCGTTATAGTAGTATGGCCGTCGAATGAGCAGTTCTTC
CSVIVVWPSNEQFF
>TRBJ1-4|-|-|TRBV29-1
TGCAGCGTTGCTCTTAGAGCTAATGAAAAACTGTTTTTT
CSVALRANEKLFF
>TRBJ1-2|-|-|TRBV29-1
TGCAGCGTTGAAATCTCACCTAACTATGGCTACACCTTC
CSVEISPNYGYTF
>TRBJ2-3|-|-|TRBV5-1
TGCGCCAGCAGCCTTCTACAGGATAGGACAGATACGCAGTATTTT
CASSLLQDRTDTQYF
>TRBJ2-1|TRBD1|-|TRBV5-4
TGTGCCAGCAGCTTGCCCGGGACAGGGTCAGCGTATGAGCAGTTCTTC
CASSLPGTGSAYEQFF
>TRBJ1-5|-|-|TRBV6-5
TGTGCCAGCAGTAAAAGGGATCAGCCCCAGCATTTT
CASSKRDQPQHF
>TRBJ1-6|TRBD1|-|TRBV13
TGTGCCAGCAGCTCCGGAGGGACAGCTAATTCACCCCTCCACTTT
CASSSGGTANSPLHF
>TRBJ2-7|-|-|TRBV4-1
TGCGCCAGCAGCCACGTTACAGGGATTCCCTCCTACGAGCAGTACTTC
CASSHVTGIPSYEQYF
>TRBJ1-4|TRBD1|-|TRBV2
TGTGCCAGCAGAAGACAGGGTGCAACTAATGAAAAACTGTTTTTT
CASRRQGATNEKLFF
>TRBJ2-6|TRBD1|-|TRBV28
TGTGCCACCACCTACAGGGGCCTCTCTGGGGCCAACGTCCTGACTTTC
CATTYRGLSGANVLTF
>TRBJ2-4|TRBD1|-|TRBV5-1
TGCGCCAGCAGCATCGGGACAGCCATAGCCAAAAACATTCAGTACTTC
CASSIGTAIAKNIQYF
>TRBJ2-6|TRBD1|-|TRBV6-6
TGTGCGAGCAACAGGGGGCTTTTGGAAGGGGCCAACGTCCTGACTTTC
CASNRGLLEGANVLTF
>TRBJ2-5|TRBD2|-|TRBV5-1
TGCGCCAGCAGCTTGAGCCTTGGGGGGGAAGAGACCCAGTACTTC
CASSLSLGGEETQYF
>TRBJ1-2|-|-|TRBV4-1
TGCGCCAGCAGCCAAGAACTAGGGGGCTATGGCTACACCTTC
CASSQELGGYGYTF